The 26 T cell receptor beta chains below were found in one sample sequenced in a study of T cell repertoires in cytomegalovirus infection. TCRdb re-derived calls from the reads in MiXCR, one entry per CDR3 protein. The sample contains some 590,000 distinct CDR3 sequences, about 40% of which appear only once. No antigen is known for these receptors. This specimen consisted of cultured PBMCs, obtained from culture after CMV antigen stimulation. These receptors all come from a human donor in good health (CMV status not recorded). Some clones in this sample may be carry-over from other donors' samples.

There are a few counts of this clonotype. V is TRBV7-6 and J is TRBJ2-3; D not certain. The CDR3 consists of 13 residues. V lost 4 bases and J lost 11, with 16 bases in between. Germline loops: CDR1 SGHVS, CDR2 FNYEAQ. Here the CDR3 DNA reads TGTGCCAGCAGCTCCTCTTCCACGTGGCGGCAGTATTTT. This codes for CASSSSSTWRQYF.

This clonotype appeared a few times. The chain carries TRBV7-8 and TRBJ2-5, with D hard to call. This CDR3 spans 18 amino acids. Trimming took off 3 bases at V and 0 bases at J, with 20 bases between the two ends. Looked up from germline, CDR1 is SGHVS and CDR2 is FQNEAQ. CDR3 loop: CASSLRPRATRNQETQYF. In DNA form, the CDR3 reads TGTGCCAGCAGCTTGCGCCCCCGGGCCACCAGGAACCAAGAGACCCAGTACTTC.

The J gene is TRBJ2-7, the V gene TRBV5-1, with 9 nucleotides matching TRBD1. J lost 4 bases, V lost 2 bases, and 7 bases had no gene match. The length of the CDR3 is 15 residues. Germline assignment: CDR1 SGHRS and CDR2 YFSETQ. The CDR3 DNA follows: TGCGCCAGCAGCTTCGCACAGGGGGCGCTTTACGAGCAGTACTTC. Translated, it gives CASSFAQGALYEQYF.

This rearrangement joins TRBV5-4 to TRBJ2-2; no clear D gene. The V and J ends lost 0 bases and 5 bases respectively, with 8 bases between them. The CDR3 length is 14 residues. Germline lookup yields CDR1 SGHNT and CDR2 YYREEE (reference sequence). The CDR3 sequence is CASSLELATGELFF. Written as DNA, the CDR3 is TGTGCCAGCAGCTTGGAATTGGCAACCGGGGAGCTGTTTTTT. Variable domain in full (rest from reference TRBV5-4 and TRBJ2-2): ETGVTQSPTHLIKTRGQQVTLRCSSQSGHNTVSWYQQALGQGPQFIFQYYREEENGRGNFPPRFSGLQFPNYSSELNVNALELDDSALYLCASSLELATGELFFGEGSRLTVL.

V usage is TRBV7-2 and J usage is TRBJ2-3; no reliable D call. The V gene lost 4 bases and the J gene lost 1 base, with 9 bases spanning the gap. The germline CDR1 and CDR2 sequences are SGHTA and FQGNSA. CDR3 length equals 14 residues. The CDR3 DNA reads as TGTGCCAGCAGCTCCCAGGTCGGCACAGATACGCAGTATTTT. Protein product: CASSSQVGTDTQYF. The whole variable domain, filled in from reference TRBV7-2 and TRBJ2-3, reads GAGVSQSPSNKVTEKGKDVELRCDPISGHTALYWYRQSLGQGLEFLIYFQGNSAPDKSGLPSDRFSAERTGGSVSTLTIQRTQQEDSAVYLCASSSQVGTDTQYFGPGTRLTVL.

The gene calls are TRBV2 and TRBJ2-2; 7 bases align to TRBD1. The germline V gene encodes CDR1 SNHLY and CDR2 FYNNEI. CDR3 length equals 17 residues. Germline trimming cut 5 bases from V and 1 base from J; bases unmatched to any gene: 10. The CDR3 sequence: CASSPNPWDRNTGELFF. The CDR3 nucleotides are TGTGCCAGCAGTCCTAACCCCTGGGACAGGAACACCGGGGAGCTGTTTTTT.

The chain employs TRBV12-3 or TRBV12-4 and TRBJ2-1; 9 positions agree with TRBD1. The CDR3 extends over 14 amino acids. With 3 bases clipped from V and 9 bases from J, the junction kept 6 bases outside the gene matches. The DNA for the CDR3 is TGTGCCAGCAGTTTTACAGGGGGCATCGGTGAGCAGTTCTTC. Translating gives CASSFTGGIGEQFF.

This clonotype has just a few counts. The rearrangement links TRBV19 to TRBJ1-5; D is undetermined. CDR3 length: 13 residues. Trimming cost V 5 bases and J 3 bases, with 8 bases left between them. CDR1 and CDR2 (germline): LNHDA, SQIVND (reference sequence). CDR3 in amino acids: CASSWRYNQPQHF. CDR3 coding DNA: TGTGCCAGTAGTTGGCGGTACAATCAGCCCCAGCATTTT. Full variable domain (missing parts from reference TRBV19 and TRBJ1-5): DGGITQSPKYLFRKEGQNVTLSCEQNLNHDAMYWYRQDPGQGLRLIYYSQIVNDFQKGDIAEGYSVSREKKESFPLTVTSAQKNPTAFYLCASSWRYNQPQHFGDGTRLSIL.

This clonotype was counted only a few times. J is TRBJ2-2 and V is TRBV7-2; D is undetermined. CDR3 length equals 16 residues. Germline CDR1 SGHTA, CDR2 FQGNSA. V was clipped by 3 bases and J by 1 base, with 12 bases between them. The DNA of the CDR3 is TGTGCCAGCAGCTTGAACGGAGTCCGGAACACCGGGGAGCTGTTTTTT. Translating it yields CASSLNGVRNTGELFF.

This chain links TRBV6-6 with TRBJ1-1; 8 nucleotides match TRBD1. From germline, CDR1 is MNHNY and CDR2 SVGAGI (reference sequence). The V gene end was trimmed by 0 bases and the J gene end by 6 bases; junction bases not matched to a gene: 0. This CDR3 is built from 13 residues. The CDR3: CASSYSTGAEAFF. The CDR3 region has the DNA TGTGCCAGCAGTTACTCGACAGGGGCTGAAGCTTTCTTT.

This chain uses TRBV7-2 with TRBJ2-7; D is unresolved. CDR1 SGHTA and CDR2 FQGNSA come from the germline V gene. The V and J ends lost 5 bases and 3 bases respectively, with 14 bases between them. The CDR3 runs 14 residues. The CDR3 region has the DNA TGTGCCAGCAGCGGACGGGTTGGGGTCTACGAGCAGTACTTC. Protein: CASSGRVGVYEQYF. Filled out from reference TRBV7-2 and TRBJ2-7, the complete variable domain reads GAGVSQSPSNKVTEKGKDVELRCDPISGHTALYWYRQSLGQGLEFLIYFQGNSAPDKSGLPSDRFSAERTGGSVSTLTIQRTQQEDSAVYLCASSGRVGVYEQYFGPGTRLTVT.

V gene TRBV6-5 combines with J gene TRBJ2-1; D is perhaps TRBD1 or TRBD2 (6 bases each). V was clipped by 2 bases and J by 2 bases, with 10 bases between them. Germline-derived CDR1 and CDR2 are MNHEY and SVGAGI. The CDR3 runs 15 residues. CDR3 nucleotides: TGTGCCAGCAGTTACAAGGGGGGCCCCTACAATGAGCAGTTCTTC. It is translated as CASSYKGGPYNEQFF.

This clonotype was seen only a few times. The rearrangement links TRBV7-2 to TRBJ2-2, with 7 bases lining up with TRBD2. The CDR3 extends over 18 amino acids. Germline values: CDR1 SGHTA, CDR2 FQGNSA. The J segment lost 2 bases and the V segment lost 4 bases, leaving 13 bases of the junction unmatched. CDR3 coding DNA: TGTGCCAGCAGCTCACGACCCTTACTAGCGAGTAACACCGGGGAGCTGTTTTTT. Encoded protein: CASSSRPLLASNTGELFF. Complete variable domain (other parts from reference TRBV7-2 and TRBJ2-2): GAGVSQSPSNKVTEKGKDVELRCDPISGHTALYWYRQSLGQGLEFLIYFQGNSAPDKSGLPSDRFSAERTGGSVSTLTIQRTQQEDSAVYLCASSSRPLLASNTGELFFGEGSRLTVL.

Only a few counts were recorded for this clonotype. The chain employs TRBV7-2 and TRBJ2-5; TRBD2 is a possible D gene (6 bases). Per the germline V gene, CDR1 is SGHTA and CDR2 is FQGNSA. This CDR3 spans 15 amino acids. V lost 5 bases and J lost 5, with 18 bases in between. The CDR3 protein is CASSGGTYQGETQYF. The CDR3, as DNA: TGTGCCAGCAGCGGAGGGACCTACCAAGGGGAGACCCAGTACTTC. Complete variable domain (other parts from reference TRBV7-2 and TRBJ2-5): GAGVSQSPSNKVTEKGKDVELRCDPISGHTALYWYRQSLGQGLEFLIYFQGNSAPDKSGLPSDRFSAERTGGSVSTLTIQRTQQEDSAVYLCASSGGTYQGETQYFGPGTRLLVL.

This clonotype came up a few times. This chain joins TRBV7-9 and TRBJ1-2; D is undetermined. Trimming removed 5 bases at V and 10 bases at J, with 17 bases between. CDR3 length equals 13 residues. CDR1 SEHNR and CDR2 FQNEAQ come from the germline V gene (reference sequence). The CDR3 sequence: CASSRRASPVYTF. The CDR3 nucleotides are TGTGCCAGCAGCCGACGTGCCTCACCGGTCTACACCTTC. Looking up the rest from reference TRBV7-9 and TRBJ1-2 gives the full variable domain: DTGVSQNPRHKITKRGQNVTFRCDPISEHNRLYWYRQTLGQGPEFLTYFQNEAQLEKSRLLSDRFSAERPKGSFSTLEIQRTEQGDSAMYLCASSRRASPVYTFGSGTRLTVV.

The genes are TRBV7-2 and TRBJ2-7, with 7 bases that match TRBD2. CDR3 length: 15 residues. Germline V gives CDR1 SGHTA, CDR2 FQGNSA. Unmatched junction bases numbered 14, after V lost 5 bases and J lost 7 bases. CDR3 sequence: CASSPSLSGGGEQYF. The CDR3 region has the DNA TGTGCCAGCAGCCCAAGCTTATCGGGAGGAGGAGAGCAGTACTTC.

V gene TRBV7-2 combines with J gene TRBJ2-7; D ambiguous. The germline V gene encodes CDR1 SGHTA and CDR2 FQGNSA. V was cut by 2 bases and J by 4 bases, with 12 bases left in between. The CDR3 is 14 residues long. The CDR3 coding sequence is TGTGCCAGCAGCTTACGTTTCCAGTTGTACGAGCAGTACTTC. Translation: CASSLRFQLYEQYF.

The chain carries TRBV4-1 and TRBJ2-1, with a weak D call TRBD2 (5 bases). The V gene lost 4 bases and the J gene lost 1 base, with 14 bases spanning the gap. Germline-derived CDR1 and CDR2 are MGHRA and YSYEKL. The CDR3 spans 16 residues. CDR3 in amino acids: CASSLDGIMSYNEQFF. DNA for the CDR3: TGCGCCAGCAGCCTCGACGGGATTATGTCCTACAATGAGCAGTTCTTC.

V usage is TRBV7-8 and J usage is TRBJ1-4; D perhaps matches TRBD1 (5 bases). The CDR3 length is 16 residues. The V gene's germline CDR1 is SGHVS and CDR2 FQNEAQ. V lost 0 bases and J lost 10, with 18 bases in between. The DNA of the CDR3 is TGTGCCAGCAGCTTAGCTAAGTGGGGACTTTCCGGAAAACTGTTTTTT. Residues: CASSLAKWGLSGKLFF. Full variable domain (remainder filled in from reference TRBV7-8 and TRBJ1-4): GAGVSQSPRYKVAKRGQDVALRCDPISGHVSLFWYQQALGQGPEFLTYFQNEAQLDKSGLPSDRFFAERPEGSVSTLKIQRTQQEDSAVYLCASSLAKWGLSGKLFFGSGTQLSVL.

This chain uses TRBV19 with TRBJ2-1; 9 bases are a match to TRBD1. The CDR3 runs to 13 residues. Losses at the gene ends were 11 bases for V and 6 bases for J; bases not matched to a gene: 8. Germline V gene lookup returns CDR1 LNHDA and CDR2 SQIVND (reference sequence). The chain's CDR3 is CAVTGGRFNEQFF. The DNA for the CDR3 is TGTGCCGTCACAGGGGGCCGTTTCAATGAGCAGTTCTTC. Using reference TRBV19 and TRBJ2-1 for the parts outside the CDR3, the full variable domain is DGGITQSPKYLFRKEGQNVTLSCEQNLNHDAMYWYRQDPGQGLRLIYYSQIVNDFQKGDIAEGYSVSREKKESFPLTVTSAQKNPTAFYLCAVTGGRFNEQFFGPGTRLTVL.

The genes are TRBV7-6 and TRBJ1-2; D not certain. From germline, CDR1 is SGHVS and CDR2 FNYEAQ. This CDR3 region has 13 residues. V was pared by 1 base and J by 4 bases, with 7 bases between. The CDR3 sequence: CASSLGPGYGYTF. For the CDR3, the DNA is TGTGCCAGCAGCTTAGGTCCAGGCTATGGCTACACCTTC.

This clonotype was counted between two and nine times. DNA of the CDR3: TGTGCCAGCAGCTTACCCCCCGGGAGTAATAATGAGCAGTTCTTC. Residues: CASSLPPGSNNEQFF. This chain connects TRBV7-8 to TRBJ2-1; D is perhaps TRBD2 (6 bases). CDR3 length: 15 amino acids. Germline V gives CDR1 SGHVS, CDR2 FQNEAQ. V was pared by 2 bases and J by 7 bases, with 15 bases between.

This chain uses TRBV6-2 or TRBV6-3 with TRBJ2-7; the D is unclear. Trimming stripped 2 bases from V and 1 base from J, with 21 bases between. Germline V gene lookup returns CDR1 MNHEY and CDR2 SVGEGT. The CDR3 spans 18 residues. The CDR3 loop reads CASSYAVRIVSRSYEQYF. The CDR3 DNA is TGTGCCAGCAGTTACGCGGTCCGAATAGTTTCCCGATCCTACGAGCAGTACTTC.

This clonotype has more than one count but fewer than ten. This chain connects TRBV12-3 or TRBV12-4 to TRBJ2-3; D perhaps matches TRBD2 (5 bases). V was clipped by 2 bases and J by 3 bases, with 15 bases between them. The CDR3 spans 16 residues. DNA for the CDR3: TGTGCCAGCAGTTTAAGTTCTGGGCGGGCTACAGATACGCAGTATTTT. Translating gives CASSLSSGRATDTQYF.

The chain carries TRBV19 and TRBJ1-1; D possibly corresponds to TRBD1 (6 bases). Trimming left V 3 bases short and J 0 bases short, with 8 bases between. From germline, CDR1 is LNHDA and CDR2 SQIVND (reference sequence). This CDR3 has 14 residues. CDR3 nucleotide sequence: TGTGCCAGTAGTATTGGACAGTTGAACACTGAAGCTTTCTTT. This codes for CASSIGQLNTEAFF.

This clonotype was counted ten times or more. The rearrangement joins TRBV7-6 to TRBJ2-3, with D maybe TRBD2 (7 bases). The germline V and J ends were trimmed by 0 bases and 3 bases, with 13 bases remaining between them. The CDR3 covers 16 residues. Germline-derived CDR1 and CDR2 are SGHVS and FNYEAQ. The CDR3 spells CASSLAPGGRTDTQYF. CDR3 DNA sequence: TGTGCCAGCAGCTTAGCACCCGGGGGGCGGACAGATACGCAGTATTTT. Full variable domain (missing parts from reference TRBV7-6 and TRBJ2-3): GAGVSQSPRYKVTKRGQDVALRCDPISGHVSLYWYRQALGQGPEFLTYFNYEAQQDKSGLPNDRFSAERPEGSISTLTIQRTEQRDSAMYRCASSLAPGGRTDTQYFGPGTRLTVL.